The clone carrying this T cell receptor beta chain came up a few times. What it binds is unknown. The germline V gene has CDR1 SGHDN and CDR2 FVKESK. The V gene end was trimmed by 2 bases and the J gene end by 0 bases; junction bases not matched to a gene: 2. This CDR3 has 16 amino acids. This entry belongs to a study of T cells after yellow fever vaccination. Study as a whole: Any fraction with a low cell number was prepared using SMART-Seq v4 Ultra Low Input.

Whole-study findings and limits: Weaker, the secondary response had a peak occurring faster, on day 5 versus 15.

A process of 5'RACE template switching, which added a universal primer site and UMIs, was used to make TCR cDNA. TCRdb recomputed calls from the 5' RACE reads with MiXCR, one row per CDR3 protein. The sample consists of 200,000 to 300,000 distinct CDR3 sequences, approximately 6.7% of them appearing once. The receptor was derived from a man younger than 40 who received the YFV17D yellow fever vaccine. This rearrangement joins TRBV14 to TRBJ1-4, with 8 bases lining up with TRBD1. This specimen consisted of CD4+ T cells sorted from PBMCs, obtained on the day of the yellow fever booster vaccination. The DNA for the CDR3 is TGTGCCAGCAGCCAAACAGGGGGGACAACTAATGAAAAACTGTTTTTT. This sequence encodes CASSQTGGTTNEKLFF.